The 27 T cell receptor beta chains presented below share a single source sample, sequenced in a study of response to subunit inactivated influenza vaccine. TCRdb used MiXCR to reprocess the RT-PCR reads, holding one entry per CDR3 protein. Counted here are some 850,000 distinct CDR3 sequences, around 18% occurring once; the ten biggest clones make up roughly a tenth. The sequenced sample was PBMCs from blood, obtained approximately 5 days after vaccination. These receptor sequences come from a man aged 45-65 years who received an inactivated influenza vaccine.

This clonotype was detected only a few times. The rearrangement links TRBV28 to TRBJ2-1; TRBD1 matches 9 bases. There are 15 residues in the CDR3. J was trimmed by 7 bases and V by 4 bases; bases with no gene match: 8. Germline V gives CDR1 MDHEN, CDR2 SYDVKM. The CDR3 loop is CASSSPGQGMNEQFF. CDR3 bases: TGTGCCAGCAGTTCCCCCGGACAGGGGATGAATGAGCAGTTCTTC.

V usage is TRBV27 and J usage is TRBJ2-1; 10 nucleotides agree with TRBD2. V dropped 5 bases and J dropped 10; count of bases not matched to a gene: 11. The CDR3 has 15 residues. Germline V CDR1 and CDR2: MNHEY, SMNVEV (reference sequence). The CDR3 sequence is CASSVLAGRLGEQFF. As DNA, the CDR3 is TGTGCCAGCAGTGTACTAGCGGGACGCCTTGGGGAGCAGTTCTTC.

As for this clonotype: One end of the junction is discordant with germline, which a read error may explain. This sequence joins TRBV3-1 and TRBJ1-5; D ambiguous. This CDR3 region has 15 residues. CDR1 is LGHDT and CDR2 is YNNKEL in the germline V gene (reference sequence). As DNA, the CDR3 is TGTGCCTGCAGCCAAGATCCTGGTAGCAATCAGCCCCAGCATTTT. This encodes CACSQDPGSNQPQHF. Based on the CDR3 plus reference TRBV3-1 and TRBJ1-5, the full variable domain is DTAVSQTPKYLVTQMGNDKSIKCEQNLGHDTMYWYKQDSKKFLKIMFSYNNKELIINETVPNRFSPKSPDKAHLNLHINSLELGDSAVYFCACSQDPGSNQPQHFGDGTRLSIL.

The CDR3 loop is CASSLADGYNQPQHF. The CDR3 nucleotides are TGTGCCAGCAGCTTAGCAGACGGCTACAATCAGCCCCAGCATTTT. This chain joins TRBV7-8 and TRBJ1-5, with D unclear. This CDR3 region has 15 residues. V was shortened by 0 bases and J by 3 bases, with 9 bases between the two germline ends. Germline values: CDR1 SGHVS, CDR2 FQNEAQ.

This clonotype was seen at least ten times. J is TRBJ2-2 and V is TRBV6-2 or TRBV6-3, with 10 nucleotides matching TRBD1. The germline gives CDR1 MNHEY, CDR2 SVGEGT. CDR3 length: 14 residues. The V and J ends lost 8 bases and 4 bases, in that order; junction bases with no gene match: 4. This CDR3 is CASGQGGSTGELFF. The CDR3 nucleotides read TGTGCCAGCGGACAGGGGGGAAGCACCGGGGAGCTGTTTTTT.

The rearrangement uses TRBV11-2 and TRBJ2-5; 7 positions agree with TRBD1. Germline V CDR1 and CDR2: SGHAT, FQNNGV. V lost 5 bases to trimming and J lost 0 bases; unmatched junction nucleotides: 6. This CDR3 has 15 residues. DNA of the CDR3: TGTGCCAGCAGCGCCGGGGACAGATACCAAGAGACCCAGTACTTC. This translates into CASSAGDRYQETQYF.

About this clonotype itself: A read error may account for a junction end that differs from germline. J is TRBJ1-1 and V is TRBV20-1; D is ambiguous. The germline V gene encodes CDR1 DFQATT and CDR2 SNEGSKA (reference sequence). CDR3 length: 11 amino acids. CDR3 in amino acids: CSGRRGDEAFF. The CDR3 nucleotides are TGCAGTGGTAGACGGGGAGATGAAGCTTTCTTT.

Only a few counts were recorded for this clonotype. The chain links TRBV20-1 to TRBJ2-3, with 12 bases lining up with TRBD2. Trimming took 3 bases from V and 1 from J; bases not matched to a gene: 8. This CDR3 spans 17 amino acids. Germline CDR1 DFQATT, CDR2 SNEGSKA (reference sequence). The CDR3 DNA reads as TGCAGTGCTAGTCCTTTGACTAGCGGGAGTCGCACAGATACGCAGTATTTT. Its protein product is CSASPLTSGSRTDTQYF.

This clonotype was counted only a few times. This chain connects TRBV7-2 to TRBJ1-2, with D perhaps TRBD1 (5 bases). Per the germline V gene, CDR1 is SGHTA and CDR2 is FQGNSA. The CDR3 runs to 15 residues. Trimming pared 5 bases from V and 4 bases from J, leaving 17 bases between. The CDR3 nucleotides read TGTGCCAGCAGCCCCAGATGGGCAGGGAGCTATGGCTACACCTTC. It codes for CASSPRWAGSYGYTF.

The genes are TRBV4-3 and TRBJ2-3; TRBD2 matches 7 bases. V was pared by 2 bases and J by 1 base, with 9 bases of the junction left unmatched. CDR3 size: 17 residues. Germline values: CDR1 LGHNA, CDR2 YSLEER. The CDR3 protein is CASSQITSAGGTDTQYF. The CDR3 DNA reads as TGCGCCAGCAGCCAAATAACAAGTGCGGGGGGCACAGATACGCAGTATTTT.

The chain is built from TRBV5-1 and TRBJ2-5; 13 nucleotides agree with TRBD2. The CDR3 has 16 amino acids. The germline CDR1 and CDR2 sequences are SGHRS and YFSETQ. V lost 5 bases and J lost 2; bases outside the gene matches: 6. This chain's CDR3 is CASRKGTSGVQETQYF. As DNA, the CDR3 is TGCGCCAGCAGAAAGGGGACTAGCGGGGTGCAAGAGACCCAGTACTTC.

The chain links TRBV6-2 or TRBV6-3 to TRBJ1-6; D is unresolved. With 5 bases removed from V and 9 bases from J, the gap between germline ends came to 17 bases. Germline V gene lookup returns CDR1 MNHEY and CDR2 SVGEGT. The CDR3 sequence is 15 residues long. CDR3: CASSPPQQLISPLHF. The CDR3 DNA reads as TGTGCCAGCAGTCCCCCACAGCAGTTGATTTCACCCCTCCACTTT.

This clonotype has just one count. This chain connects TRBV15 to TRBJ1-6, with D uncertain. Trimming took 1 base from V and 8 from J, leaving 6 bases between them. In germline, CDR1 is LNHNV, CDR2 YYDKDF (reference sequence). The CDR3 contains 13 residues. The CDR3 loop reads CATSRVPDSPLHF. The CDR3 DNA reads as TGTGCCACCAGCAGAGTTCCGGATTCACCCCTCCACTTT.

The V call is TRBV6-1, the J call TRBJ2-5, with 11 bases identical to TRBD2. Trimming removed 11 bases from V and 4 bases from J; junction bases left unmatched: 6. Per the germline V gene, CDR1 is MNHNS and CDR2 is SASEGT. The CDR3 is 13 amino acids. The CDR3 reads CASSGGYIETQYF. The CDR3 DNA reads TGTGCCTCTAGCGGGGGGTACATAGAGACCCAGTACTTC.

This chain links TRBV5-1 with TRBJ2-7, with TRBD2 matching 10 bases. After removal of 4 bases from V and 5 bases from J, the junction contained 9 bases not matched to a gene. CDR3 size: 15 residues. Germline CDR1 reads SGHRS; CDR2 reads YFSETQ. The CDR3 spells CASSPQTSGTNEQYF. In nucleotides, the CDR3 is TGCGCCAGCAGCCCCCAAACTAGCGGGACAAACGAGCAGTACTTC.

This clonotype was seen more than once but under ten times. This chain links TRBV20-1 with TRBJ2-1; 10 bases match TRBD2. Trimming removed 0 bases from V and 0 bases from J; junction bases left unmatched: 5. The CDR3 covers 17 residues. The germline CDR1 and CDR2 sequences are DFQATT and SNEGSKA (reference sequence). The CDR3: CSARDPSGGHSYNEQFF. In DNA form, the CDR3 reads TGCAGTGCTAGAGATCCTAGCGGGGGCCACTCCTACAATGAGCAGTTCTTC.

The J gene is TRBJ2-2, the V gene TRBV6-1; 9 bases match TRBD1. From germline, CDR1 is MNHNS and CDR2 SASEGT. The CDR3 loop spans 15 amino acids. The J segment lost 5 bases and the V segment lost 6 bases, leaving 7 bases of the junction unmatched. CDR3 region: CASRPGQGQTGELFF. The CDR3 nucleotides are TGTGCCAGCAGACCGGGACAGGGCCAAACCGGGGAGCTGTTTTTT.

This chain links TRBV18 with TRBJ2-2; D gene ambiguous. V shed 1 base and J shed 8 bases, with 11 bases lying between them. The CDR3 consists of 14 residues. CDR1 is KGHSH, CDR2 LQKENI, per germline. The chain's CDR3 is CASSPQGRGGELFF. The DNA for the CDR3 is TGTGCCAGCTCACCACAGGGCCGCGGAGGGGAGCTGTTTTTT.

This clonotype was seen only a few times. This sequence joins TRBV4-2 and TRBJ1-5; D gene unclear. V lost 0 bases and J 6 bases, leaving 9 bases between the germline ends. Germline-derived CDR1 and CDR2 are LGHNA and YNFKEQ. The CDR3 is 14 residues long. The CDR3 DNA reads TGTGCCAGCAGCCAAGATAAGGGATTTCAGCCCCAGCATTTT. It translates to CASSQDKGFQPQHF.

This clonotype was picked up a small number of times. V is TRBV29-1 and J is TRBJ1-1; D gene ambiguous. V was trimmed by 3 bases and J by 4 bases, leaving 9 bases between them. Germline CDR1 reads SQVTM; CDR2 reads ANQGSEA. The CDR3 totals 12 residues. In DNA, the CDR3 is TGCAGCGTTGACCCGCAAGGCACTGAAGCTTTCTTT. This gives the protein CSVDPQGTEAFF. Full variable domain (missing parts from reference TRBV29-1 and TRBJ1-1): SAVISQKPSRDICQRGTSLTIQCQVDSQVTMMFWYRQQPGQSLTLIATANQGSEATYESGFVIDKFPISRPNLTFSTLTVSNMSPEDSSIYLCSVDPQGTEAFFGQGTRLTVV.

This clonotype was seen only a few times. The CDR3 reads CASSQDIGDRGIGELFF. In DNA form, the CDR3 reads TGCGCCAGCAGCCAAGATATTGGGGACAGGGGAATCGGGGAGCTGTTTTTT. The rearrangement uses TRBV4-1 and TRBJ2-2; the match to TRBD1 covers 10 bases. CDR1 is MGHRA, CDR2 YSYEKL, per germline. The CDR3 length is 17 residues. Trimming took 0 bases from V and 7 from J; bases not matched to a gene: 8.

V usage is TRBV15 and J usage is TRBJ2-7; weak D call: TRBD1 (5 bases). The germline gives CDR1 LNHNV, CDR2 YYDKDF (reference sequence). V was pared by 1 base and J by 2 bases, with 9 bases between. The CDR3 is 14 residues long. CDR3 protein: CATSRGGHPYEQYF. The DNA for the CDR3 is TGTGCCACCAGCAGAGGCGGACACCCCTACGAGCAGTACTTC.

The V gene is TRBV20-1, the J gene TRBJ1-1; D gene unclear. Germline V gene sequence: CDR1 DFQATT, CDR2 SNEGSKA (reference sequence). CDR3 size: 15 residues. Trimming left V 4 bases short and J 4 bases short, with 19 bases between. The CDR3 here is CSATKGGSRSTEAFF. CDR3 sequence (DNA): TGCAGTGCTACCAAGGGAGGGAGCAGGTCCACTGAAGCTTTCTTT.

V gene TRBV11-2 combines with J gene TRBJ2-7; 8 positions agree with TRBD2. In germline, CDR1 is SGHAT, CDR2 FQNNGV. This CDR3 spans 14 amino acids. V shed 3 bases, J shed 3 bases, and the junction held 4 bases outside the gene matches. The CDR3 is CASSFTSGGYEQYF. The CDR3 region has the DNA TGTGCCAGCAGCTTTACTAGCGGCGGCTACGAGCAGTACTTC.

The chain is built from TRBV20-1 and TRBJ1-2; the D is unclear. With 6 bases removed from V and 0 bases from J, the gap between germline ends came to 11 bases. Germline CDR1 and CDR2: DFQATT and SNEGSKA (reference sequence). The CDR3 sequence is 13 residues long. The CDR3 DNA sequence: TGCAGTGCCCCGGTCTCTTCTAACTATGGCTACACCTTC. It codes for CSAPVSSNYGYTF.

This chain joins TRBV12-3 or TRBV12-4 and TRBJ1-1; D is unclear. The CDR3 length is 13 residues. Trimming removed 6 bases from V and 1 base from J, with 9 bases in between. The CDR3: CASRSDTNTEAFF. The CDR3, as DNA: TGTGCCAGCAGATCAGACACGAACACTGAAGCTTTCTTT.

This clonotype was detected a few times. This chain links TRBV18 with TRBJ2-3, with 7 nucleotides matching TRBD2. Germline values: CDR1 KGHSH, CDR2 LQKENI. This CDR3 region has 14 residues. Trimming removed 0 bases from V and 6 bases from J; junction bases left unmatched: 3. Here the CDR3 DNA reads TGTGCCAGCTCACCACCGACTAGCCGGGATACGCAGTATTTT. Protein sequence: CASSPPTSRDTQYF.